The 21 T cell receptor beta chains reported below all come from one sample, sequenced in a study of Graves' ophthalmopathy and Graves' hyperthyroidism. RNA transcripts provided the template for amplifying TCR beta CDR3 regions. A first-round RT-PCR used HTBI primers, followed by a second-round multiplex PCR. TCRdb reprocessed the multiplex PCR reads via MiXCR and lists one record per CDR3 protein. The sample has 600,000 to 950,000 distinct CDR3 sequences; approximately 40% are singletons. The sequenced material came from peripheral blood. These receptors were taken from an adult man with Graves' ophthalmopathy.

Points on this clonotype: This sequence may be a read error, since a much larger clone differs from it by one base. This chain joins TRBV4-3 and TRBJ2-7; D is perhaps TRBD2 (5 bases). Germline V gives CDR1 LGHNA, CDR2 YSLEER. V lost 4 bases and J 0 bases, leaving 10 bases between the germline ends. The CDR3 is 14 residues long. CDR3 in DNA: TGCGCCAGCAGCCTGGAGGTGGGCTCCTACGAGCAGTACTTC. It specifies CASSLEVGSYEQYF.

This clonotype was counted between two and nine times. CDR3 sequence reads: CASSAIRAAGTYEQYF. CDR3 DNA: TGTGCCAGCAGTGCGATCAGAGCAGCCGGAACCTACGAGCAGTACTTC. The chain has TRBV2 and TRBJ2-7; D gene unclear. The CDR3 loop spans 16 amino acids. Germline values: CDR1 SNHLY, CDR2 FYNNEI. V was cut by 4 bases and J by 2 bases, with 18 bases left in between.

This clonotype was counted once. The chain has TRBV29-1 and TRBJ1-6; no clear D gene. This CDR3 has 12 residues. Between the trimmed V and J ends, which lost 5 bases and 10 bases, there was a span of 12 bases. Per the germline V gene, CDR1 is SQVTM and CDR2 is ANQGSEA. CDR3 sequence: CSVQVGNSPLHF. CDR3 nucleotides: TGCAGCGTTCAAGTGGGGAACTCACCCCTCCACTTT.

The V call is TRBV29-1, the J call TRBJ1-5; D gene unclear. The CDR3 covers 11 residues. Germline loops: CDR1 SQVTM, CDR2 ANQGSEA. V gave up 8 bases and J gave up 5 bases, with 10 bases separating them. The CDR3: CSLVADQPQHF. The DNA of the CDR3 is TGCAGCTTAGTAGCCGATCAGCCCCAGCATTTT. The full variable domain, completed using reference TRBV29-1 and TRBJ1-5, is SAVISQKPSRDICQRGTSLTIQCQVDSQVTMMFWYRQQPGQSLTLIATANQGSEATYESGFVIDKFPISRPNLTFSTLTVSNMSPEDSSIYLCSLVADQPQHFGDGTRLSIL.

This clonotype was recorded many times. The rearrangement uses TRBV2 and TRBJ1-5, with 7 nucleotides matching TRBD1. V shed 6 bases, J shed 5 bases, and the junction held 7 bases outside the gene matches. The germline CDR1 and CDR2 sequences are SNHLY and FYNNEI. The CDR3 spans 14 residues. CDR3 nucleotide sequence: TGTGCCAGCAGCAATGACAGGGAGGATCAGCCCCAGCATTTT. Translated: CASSNDREDQPQHF. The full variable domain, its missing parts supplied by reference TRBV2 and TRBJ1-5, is EPEVTQTPSHQVTQMGQEVILRCVPISNHLYFYWYRQILGQKVEFLVSFYNNEISEKSEIFDDQFSVERPDGSNFTLKIRSTKLEDSAMYFCASSNDREDQPQHFGDGTRLSIL.

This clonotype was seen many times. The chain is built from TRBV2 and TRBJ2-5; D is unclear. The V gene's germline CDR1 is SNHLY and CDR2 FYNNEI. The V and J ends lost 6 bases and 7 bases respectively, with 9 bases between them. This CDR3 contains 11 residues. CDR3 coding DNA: TGTGCCAGCAGCCCTGTCATGACCCAGTACTTC. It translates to CASSPVMTQYF. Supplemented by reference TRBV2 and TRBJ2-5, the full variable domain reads EPEVTQTPSHQVTQMGQEVILRCVPISNHLYFYWYRQILGQKVEFLVSFYNNEISEKSEIFDDQFSVERPDGSNFTLKIRSTKLEDSAMYFCASSPVMTQYFGPGTRLLVL.

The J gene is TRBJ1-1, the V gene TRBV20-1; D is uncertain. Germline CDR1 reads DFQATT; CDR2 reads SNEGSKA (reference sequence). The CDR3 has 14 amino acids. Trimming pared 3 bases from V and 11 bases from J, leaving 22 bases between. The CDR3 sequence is CSASAGSNLIWAFF. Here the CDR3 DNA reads TGCAGTGCTAGTGCTGGCAGTAACCTTATTTGGGCTTTCTTT.

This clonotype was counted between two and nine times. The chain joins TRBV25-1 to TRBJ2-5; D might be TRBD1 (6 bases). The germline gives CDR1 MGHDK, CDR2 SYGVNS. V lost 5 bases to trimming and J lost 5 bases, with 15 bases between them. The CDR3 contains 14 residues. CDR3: CASSYFDRTETQYF. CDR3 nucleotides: TGTGCCAGCAGTTATTTCGACAGGACGGAGACCCAGTACTTC.

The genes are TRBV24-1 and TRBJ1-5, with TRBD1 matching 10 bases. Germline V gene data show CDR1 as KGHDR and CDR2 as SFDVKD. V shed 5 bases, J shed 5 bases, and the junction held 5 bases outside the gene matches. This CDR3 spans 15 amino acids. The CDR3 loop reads CATSADGTGDQPQHF. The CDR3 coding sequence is TGTGCCACCAGTGCCGACGGGACAGGGGATCAGCCCCAGCATTTT.

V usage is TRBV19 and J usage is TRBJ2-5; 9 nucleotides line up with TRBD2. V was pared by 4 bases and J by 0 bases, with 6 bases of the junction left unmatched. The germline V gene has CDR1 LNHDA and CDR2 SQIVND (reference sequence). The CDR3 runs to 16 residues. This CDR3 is CASSTQGLAHQETQYF. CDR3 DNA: TGTGCCAGTAGTACGCAAGGACTAGCGCACCAAGAGACCCAGTACTTC.

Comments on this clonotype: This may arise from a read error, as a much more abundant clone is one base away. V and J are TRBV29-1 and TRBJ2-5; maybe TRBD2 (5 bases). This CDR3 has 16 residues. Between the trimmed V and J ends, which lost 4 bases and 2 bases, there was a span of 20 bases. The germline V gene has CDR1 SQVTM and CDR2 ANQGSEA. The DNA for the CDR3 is TGCAGCGTTGTGACTATTTGGGATACCTCGCAAGAGACCCAGTACTTC. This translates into CSVVTIWDTSQETQYF. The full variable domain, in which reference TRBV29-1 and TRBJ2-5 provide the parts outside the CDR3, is SAVISQKPSRDICQRGTSLTIQCQVDSQVTMMFWYRQQPGQSLTLIATANQGSEATYESGFVIDKFPISRPNLTFSTLTVSNMSPEDSSIYLCSVVTIWDTSQETQYFGPGTRLLVL.

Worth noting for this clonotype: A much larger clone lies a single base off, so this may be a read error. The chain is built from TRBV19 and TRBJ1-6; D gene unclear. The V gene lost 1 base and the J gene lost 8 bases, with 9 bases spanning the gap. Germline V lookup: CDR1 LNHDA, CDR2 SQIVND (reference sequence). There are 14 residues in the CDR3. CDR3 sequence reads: CASSIGGSDSPLHF. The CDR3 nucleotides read TGTGCCAGTAGTATAGGGGGATCTGATTCACCCCTCCACTTT.

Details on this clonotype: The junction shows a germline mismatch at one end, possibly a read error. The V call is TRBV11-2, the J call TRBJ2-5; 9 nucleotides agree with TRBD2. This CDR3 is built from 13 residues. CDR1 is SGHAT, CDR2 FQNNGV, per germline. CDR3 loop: CASSFPSGETQYF. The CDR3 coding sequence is TGTGCCAGCAGCTTCCCTAGCGGGGAGACTCAGTACTTC.

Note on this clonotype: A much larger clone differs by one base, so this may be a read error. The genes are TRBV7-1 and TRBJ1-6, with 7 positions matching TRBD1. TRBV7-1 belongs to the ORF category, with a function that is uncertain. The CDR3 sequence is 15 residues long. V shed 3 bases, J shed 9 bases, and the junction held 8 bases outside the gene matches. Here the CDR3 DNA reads TGTGCCAGCAGCTCCCGGGGACAGCTTGTTTCACCCCTCCACTTT. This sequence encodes CASSSRGQLVSPLHF.

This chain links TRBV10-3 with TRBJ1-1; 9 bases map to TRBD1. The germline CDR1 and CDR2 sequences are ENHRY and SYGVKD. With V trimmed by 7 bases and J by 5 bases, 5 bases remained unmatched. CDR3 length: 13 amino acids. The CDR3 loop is CAIKTGGGTEAFF. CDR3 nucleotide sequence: TGTGCCATCAAGACAGGGGGGGGGACTGAAGCTTTCTTT.

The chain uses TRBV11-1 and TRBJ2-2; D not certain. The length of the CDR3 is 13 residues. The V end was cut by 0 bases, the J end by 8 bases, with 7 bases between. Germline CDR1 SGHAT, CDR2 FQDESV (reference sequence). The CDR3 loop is CASSLAGWGELFF. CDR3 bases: TGTGCCAGCAGCTTAGCAGGGTGGGGGGAGCTGTTTTTT. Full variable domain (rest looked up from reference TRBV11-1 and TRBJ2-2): EAEVAQSPRYKITEKSQAVAFWCDPISGHATLYWYRQILGQGPELLVQFQDESVVDDSQLPKDRFSAERLKGVDSTLKIQPAELGDSAMYLCASSLAGWGELFFGEGSRLTVL.

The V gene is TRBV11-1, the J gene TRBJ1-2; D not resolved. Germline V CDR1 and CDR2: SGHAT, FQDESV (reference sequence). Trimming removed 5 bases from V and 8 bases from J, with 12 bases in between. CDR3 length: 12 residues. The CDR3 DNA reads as TGTGCCAGCAGCCCCTGGGGAGGAGGCTACACCTTC. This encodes CASSPWGGGYTF.

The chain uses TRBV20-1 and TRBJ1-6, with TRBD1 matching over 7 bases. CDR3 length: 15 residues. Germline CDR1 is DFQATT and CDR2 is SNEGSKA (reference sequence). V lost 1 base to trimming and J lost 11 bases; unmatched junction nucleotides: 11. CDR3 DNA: TGCAGTGCTAGAGTGAAGACAGGGCCCTCGACACCCCTCCACTTT. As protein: CSARVKTGPSTPLHF.

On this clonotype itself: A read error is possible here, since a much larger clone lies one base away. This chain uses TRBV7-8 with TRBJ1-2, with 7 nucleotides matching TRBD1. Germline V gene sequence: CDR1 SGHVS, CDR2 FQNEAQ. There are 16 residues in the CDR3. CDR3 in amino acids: CASSSDRTRIPPGYAF. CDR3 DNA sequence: TGTGCCAGCAGCTCGGACAGGACTCGAATACCTCCGGGCTACGCCTTC.

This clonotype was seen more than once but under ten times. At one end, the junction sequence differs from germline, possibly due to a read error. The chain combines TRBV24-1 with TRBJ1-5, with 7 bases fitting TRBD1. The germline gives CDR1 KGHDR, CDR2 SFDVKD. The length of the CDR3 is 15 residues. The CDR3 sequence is CASSYPRDSRQPQHF. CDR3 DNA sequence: TGTGCCAGCAGTTACCCCCGGGACAGCCGACAGCCCCAGCATTTT.

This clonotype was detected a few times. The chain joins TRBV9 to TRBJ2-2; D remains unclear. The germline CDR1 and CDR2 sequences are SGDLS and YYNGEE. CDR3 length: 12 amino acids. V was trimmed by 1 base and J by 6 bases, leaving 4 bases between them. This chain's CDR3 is CASSVLSGELFF. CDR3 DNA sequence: TGTGCCAGCAGCGTACTCTCCGGGGAGCTGTTTTTT.